The sequence of this T cell receptor beta chain was determined in a study of radiotherapy plus CTLA-4 blockade in lung cancer. Across the whole study: Across the patients, objective responses occurred in approximately 17%, and disease control in under 35%. General study points: Once radiotherapy plus ipilimumab had been given, TCR clones derived from tumor expanded in blood. Early clonal dynamics of blood T cells, together with interferon-beta, were reported as the best response predictor.

CTLA-4 blockade using ipilimumab, together with focal radiation, was received by patients with chemo-refractory metastatic non-small-cell lung cancer. This clone appeared a few times. Its antigen is still unknown. The assay was immunoSEQ multiplex PCR, and TCRdb's table has in-frame clones only and misses some. The sample has about 85,000 clones, approximately 86% seen once. The CDR3 is 16 residues long. With 5 bases clipped from V and 6 bases from J, the junction kept 11 bases outside the gene matches. Germline-derived CDR1 and CDR2 are MDHEN and SYDVKM. Here the sequenced sample was peripheral blood, taken from a patient treated with radiotherapy plus ipilimumab. This TCR was recovered from a human donor with non-small cell lung cancer who had a partial response to radiotherapy plus ipilimumab. The rearrangement links TRBV28 to TRBJ1-5; 9 positions agree with TRBD1. The CDR3 region is CASSPSGQGLSQPQHF. DNA of the CDR3: TGTGCCAGCAGTCCTTCGGGACAGGGTCTAAGTCAGCCCCAGCATTTT.